This entry lists 8 T cell receptor beta chains sequenced from one sample in a study of blood T cell repertoires in COVID-19. Libraries were prepared by immunoSEQ multiplex PCR; TCRdb keeps only in-frame clonotypes and omits some of them. The top ten clones hold 0.9% to 1% of a sample with some 260,000 clones, 88% of them seen once. Source material: peripheral blood. Receptors were obtained from a woman between 40 and 50 years old who had recovered from COVID-19.

Written as DNA, the CDR3 is TGTGCCAGCACCCGCGGGGATTCACCCCTCCACTTT. Translation: CASTRGDSPLHF. This rearrangement joins TRBV6-5 to TRBJ1-6, with D unclear. The V and J ends lost 7 bases and 8 bases respectively, with 9 bases between them. This CDR3 is built from 12 residues. Germline V gene data show CDR1 as MNHEY and CDR2 as SVGAGI.

This chain joins TRBV6-4 and TRBJ2-3, with 11 bases matching TRBD2. The CDR3 loop spans 15 amino acids. Trimming took 5 bases from V and 1 from J; bases not matched to a gene: 2. Germline V gene lookup returns CDR1 MRHNA and CDR2 SNTAGT. The CDR3 here is CASSQLAGGTDTQYF. The CDR3 DNA sequence: TGTGCCAGCAGTCAACTAGCGGGAGGCACAGATACGCAGTATTTT.

The table lists this clone with a count of one. The gene calls are TRBV6-6 and TRBJ2-1; a possible D gene is TRBD1 (5 bases). The CDR3 extends over 12 amino acids. Germline CDR1 and CDR2: MNHNY and SVGAGI (reference sequence). The V and J ends lost 2 bases and 12 bases respectively, with 11 bases between them. CDR3 region: CASSYPRAPQFF. The CDR3 DNA follows: TGTGCCAGCAGTTACCCCAGGGCCCCGCAGTTCTTC.

This chain joins TRBV30 and TRBJ2-2; D remains ambiguous. Trimming cost V 0 bases and J 2 bases, with 7 bases left between them. Looked up from germline, CDR1 is GTSNPN and CDR2 is SVGIG (reference sequence). The CDR3 consists of 14 residues. The CDR3 protein is CAWSVAGNTGELFF. The CDR3, as DNA: TGTGCCTGGAGTGTAGCAGGCAACACCGGGGAGCTGTTTTTT.

The rearrangement joins TRBV11-1 to TRBJ2-7; D is ambiguous. CDR1 and CDR2 (germline): SGHAT, FQDESV (reference sequence). V lost 0 bases, J lost 0 bases, and 9 bases lay in between. CDR3 length: 15 amino acids. CDR3 loop: CASSLATASSYEQYF. DNA of the CDR3: TGTGCCAGCAGCTTAGCGACCGCTAGCTCCTACGAGCAGTACTTC.

This clone was found once. The rearrangement links TRBV18 to TRBJ2-3; 11 nucleotides match TRBD2. With V trimmed by 3 bases and J by 1 base, 6 bases remained unmatched. Germline CDR1 is KGHSH and CDR2 is LQKENI. This CDR3 contains 17 residues. The chain's CDR3 is CASSPLAGGGGTDTQYF. The CDR3 DNA reads TGTGCCAGCTCACCCCTAGCGGGAGGAGGGGGCACAGATACGCAGTATTTT.

The chain carries TRBV19 and TRBJ1-6, with D unclear. This CDR3 spans 15 amino acids. V was cut by 5 bases and J by 10 bases, with 18 bases left in between. Germline CDR1 is LNHDA and CDR2 is SQIVND (reference sequence). The CDR3 loop is CASSPPVRLGSPLHF. The CDR3 DNA reads TGTGCCAGTAGTCCTCCGGTCAGGTTGGGCTCACCCCTCCACTTT.

The rearrangement links TRBV30 to TRBJ2-2, with D perhaps TRBD1 (5 bases). Per the germline V gene, CDR1 is GTSNPN and CDR2 is SVGIG (reference sequence). CDR3 length: 14 residues. Trimming shortened V by 4 bases and J by 1 base, and 10 bases separated the two germline ends. The CDR3 protein is CAWTGLGNTGELFF. CDR3 in DNA: TGTGCCTGGACAGGGTTGGGGAACACCGGGGAGCTGTTTTTT.